Listed below are T cell receptor beta chains from one sample, sequenced in a study of regulatory T cells in long-lasting Graves disease. TCRdb processed the multiplex PCR reads anew with MiXCR; each CDR3 protein has one entry. The sample consists of around 450,000 distinct CDR3 sequences, around a fifth of them appearing once. The sample consisted of peripheral blood mononuclear cells (PBMCs), taken when the disease was refractory, from a patient treated with antithyroid drugs. Receptors originate from a female donor with Graves disease. The CDR3 runs from the conserved cysteine through the conserved F or W. D genes are given only for firm matches. Not all rows give a size; the values are once, few, many and, for expanded clones, a class.

d_gene	len	v_gene	abundance	j_gene	CDR3nt	CDR3aa
TRBD2	17	TRBV6-1	NA	TRBJ2-7	TGTGCCAGCAGTCACGAACCCTCGCTAGCGGGACGCCACGAGCAGTACTTC	CASSHEPSLAGRHEQYF
NA	14	TRBV16	few	TRBJ2-7	TGTGCCAGCAGCCAATCGGGACGCTCCTACGAGCAGTACTTC	CASSQSGRSYEQYF
NA	15	TRBV12-3/TRBV12-4	many	TRBJ1-6	TGTGCCAGCAGGGGGGGGGACGATTATAATTCACCCCTCCACTTT	CASRGGDDYNSPLHF
NA	12	TRBV12-3/TRBV12-4	NA	TRBJ1-5	TGTGCCAGCAGTTCGGTCACCCAGCCCCAGCATTTT	CASSSVTQPQHF
TRBD1	14	TRBV29-1	NA	TRBJ1-2	TGCAGCGTTTCCGACAGGGGACCCCCCTATGGCTACACCTTC	CSVSDRGPPYGYTF
NA	14	TRBV7-9	many	TRBJ2-7	TGTGCCAGCAGCTTAGCGATGACAATCTACGAGCAGTACTTC	CASSLAMTIYEQYF
NA	14	TRBV25-1	few	TRBJ2-7	TGTGCCAGCAATATTCGGGACCCAACCTACGAGCAGTACTTC	CASNIRDPTYEQYF
TRBD1	15	TRBV6-5	many	TRBJ2-7	TGTGCCAGCAGTTACTCTCAGGGGGCATCGTACGAGCAGTACTTC	CASSYSQGASYEQYF
TRBD1	15	TRBV20-1	once	TRBJ2-7	TGCAGTGCCCCAAAACGGGCAGGGGGCGAATACGAGCAGTACTTC	CSAPKRAGGEYEQYF
TRBD1	15	TRBV6-4	NA	TRBJ2-7	TGTGCCAGCAGTCGTCCGACAGGGGGCGGCGGCGAGCAGTACTTC	CASSRPTGGGGEQYF
NA	15	TRBV4-1	NA	TRBJ1-3	TGCGCCAGCAGCCAAGGGCACTCAACTGGAAACACCATATATTTT	CASSQGHSTGNTIYF
TRBD1	15	TRBV11-2	many	TRBJ2-7	TGTGCCAGCAGCTTAGGGACAGGGCTTCCCTACGAGCAGTACTTC	CASSLGTGLPYEQYF
TRBD2	20	TRBV10-3	many	TRBJ2-6	TGTGCCATCAGCAAGACGGGACTAGCGGGAGTTGGAGCTGGGGCCAACGTCCTGACTTTC	CAISKTGLAGVGAGANVLTF
NA	12	TRBV30	few	TRBJ1-1	TGTGCCTGGAAGGAGGGGTCCACTGAAGCTTTCTTT	CAWKEGSTEAFF
TRBD1	14	TRBV2	NA	TRBJ2-4	TGTGCCGGAGGACAGGGTATAGCCAAAAACATTCAGTACTTC	CAGGQGIAKNIQYF
NA	13	TRBV15	few	TRBJ1-5	TGTGCCACCAGCCAGGCGAGGGGTCAGCCCCAGCATTTT	CATSQARGQPQHF
NA	16	TRBV11-3	once	TRBJ2-1	TGTGCCAGCAGCCTCCGTTTCGGGAGCTCCTACAATGAGCAGTTCTTC	CASSLRFGSSYNEQFF
NA	15	TRBV28	many	TRBJ1-1	TGTGCCAGCAGTATCGACCGGACGGCGAACACTGAAGCTTTCTTT	CASSIDRTANTEAFF
NA	14	TRBV2	once	TRBJ1-2	TGTGCCAGCAGTGACCCCCCCCGGAGCTATGGCTACACCTTC	CASSDPPRSYGYTF
NA	15	TRBV2	many	TRBJ1-3	TGTGCCAGCTCCCTCGCCCCCGGAGGTAAAAACACCATATATTTT	CASSLAPGGKNTIYF
NA	13	TRBV6-5	NA	TRBJ2-5	TGTGCCAGCAGTTACGCGGGATTAGAGACCCAGTACTTC	CASSYAGLETQYF
NA	13	TRBV2	many	TRBJ1-2	TGTGCCAGCAGCGTGACACTGTCGGGTGGCTACACCTTC	CASSVTLSGGYTF
TRBD1	16	TRBV6-1	few	TRBJ1-4	TGTGCCAGCAGTCACGGACAGGGAACCTCTGGTGAAAAACTGTTTTTT	CASSHGQGTSGEKLFF
NA	21	TRBV7-3	NA	TRBJ2-6	TGTGCCAGCAGCCCTATCGTCGTGGGTCAACCCTCCCTCTCTGGGGCCAACGTCCTGACTTTC	CASSPIVVGQPSLSGANVLTF
NA	12	TRBV2	many	TRBJ1-5	TGTGCCAGCAGTGACGGGGCACAGCCCCAGCATTTT	CASSDGAQPQHF
NA	18	TRBV27	NA	TRBJ1-3	TGTGCCAGCAGTCCTGATTTATGGACGGCCGACTCTGGAAACACCATATATTTT	CASSPDLWTADSGNTIYF
TRBD2	15	TRBV6-5	many	TRBJ2-5	TGTGCCAGCAGTTACTGGGCGGGGGGTGGCGAGACCCAGTACTTC	CASSYWAGGGETQYF
NA	12	TRBV12-3/TRBV12-4	few	TRBJ2-2	TGTGCCAGCCTTCCGAACACCGGGGAGCTGTTTTTT	CASLPNTGELFF
TRBD1	14	TRBV12-3/TRBV12-4	many	TRBJ1-2	TGTGCCAGCAGTTTAACCCAGGGGGCCTATGGCTACACCTTC	CASSLTQGAYGYTF
TRBD1	14	TRBV7-9	many	TRBJ2-5	TGTGCCAGCAGCTTACGACAGGGTCAAGAGACCCAGTACTTC	CASSLRQGQETQYF
NA	15	TRBV27	few	TRBJ2-1	TGTGCCACCAGTGATAGTGGGCTCGGCTACAATGAGCAGTTCTTC	CATSDSGLGYNEQFF
NA	15	TRBV28	few	TRBJ2-3	TGTGCCAGCAGTTTAGGACCGACGGAGTCAGATACGCAGTATTTT	CASSLGPTESDTQYF
TRBD1	15	TRBV11-2	many	TRBJ1-1	TGTGCCAGCAGCTTAGAGGGACAGATGAACACTGAAGCTTTCTTT	CASSLEGQMNTEAFF
TRBD1	18	TRBV28	NA	TRBJ2-7	TGCGCCAGCAGCCAAGATAAGAGGGACAGGGGGCATCCCTACGAGCAGTACTTC	CASSQDKRDRGHPYEQYF
NA	14	TRBV5-5	NA	TRBJ1-3	TGTGCCAGCAGCTTTGGTAACTCTGGAAACACCATATATTTT	CASSFGNSGNTIYF
TRBD1	14	TRBV29-1	NA	TRBJ1-1	TGCAGCGTTGAGGTACAGGGGGCGAACACTGAAGCTTTCTTT	CSVEVQGANTEAFF
NA	13	TRBV7-2	NA	TRBJ2-3	TGTGCCAGCAGCTTGACGGAAACAGATACGCAGTATTTT	CASSLTETDTQYF
NA	14	TRBV6-2/TRBV6-3	few	TRBJ1-4	TGTGCCAGCAACGCGAGGCCCCCGGATGAAAAACTGTTTTTT	CASNARPPDEKLFF
TRBD1	16	TRBV29-1	NA	TRBJ2-5	TGCAGCGCCGTCCCAACACGGACAGGCCTCCAAGAGACCCAGTACTTC	CSAVPTRTGLQETQYF
NA	14	TRBV12-3/TRBV12-4	many	TRBJ2-7	TGTGCCAGCAGTCCTGTTCCGGGAGCAGGCGAGCAGTACTTC	CASSPVPGAGEQYF
NA	13	TRBV29-1	few	TRBJ1-2	TGCAGCGTCGGGGTCGGGGCCGCCTATGGCTACACCTTC	CSVGVGAAYGYTF
NA	15	TRBV6-5	NA	TRBJ1-5	TGTGCCAGCAGCTACACAGAATTCGGCAATCAGCCCCAGCATTTT	CASSYTEFGNQPQHF
TRBD1	16	TRBV9	NA	TRBJ2-7	TGTGCCAGCAGCCCCAGCCCCGGGACAGGGGACTACGAGCAGTACTTC	CASSPSPGTGDYEQYF
NA	15	TRBV9	NA	TRBJ1-2	TGTGCCAGCAGCGTAGCTAGACAGCTCAACTATGGCTACACCTTC	CASSVARQLNYGYTF
NA	12	TRBV11-2	many	TRBJ2-5	TGTGCCAGCAGCCGAGACCAAGAGACCCAGTACTTC	CASSRDQETQYF
NA	15	TRBV28	many	TRBJ1-1	TGTGCCAGCAGCCTCGGAGGGGCGAGGGACACTGAAGCTTTCTTT	CASSLGGARDTEAFF
NA	11	TRBV19	many	TRBJ1-1	TGTGCCAGTAGTATAAATACTGAAGCTTTCTTT	CASSINTEAFF
TRBD2	16	TRBV6-1	once	TRBJ2-3	TGTGCCAGCAGGCCTCCAGCGGGGGCTAGCACAGATACGCAGTATTTT	CASRPPAGASTDTQYF
NA	14	TRBV7-9	few	TRBJ2-1	TGTGCCAGCAGCCGTCCTACAGGCTACAATGAGCAGTTCTTC	CASSRPTGYNEQFF
TRBD2	15	TRBV2	NA	TRBJ2-1	TGTGCCAGCAGGCGACTAGCGGGGGGGCTGGATGAGCAGTTCTTC	CASRRLAGGLDEQFF